The sequence of this TCR beta chain was determined in a study of shared clonotypes between healthy human individuals. Researchers divided each subset's genomic DNA evenly across several immunoSEQ plates. Template for every sorted-subset replicate PCR totaled 150 to 250 ng DNA, around 32,000 T cell genomes. The repertoire was sequenced with immunoSEQ multiplex PCR; TCRdb's copy has only in-frame clones and lacks some. The data hold approximately 2.4 million clones, with around 95% observed a single time. The CDR3 contains 15 residues. The V gene lost 5 bases and the J gene lost 0 bases, with 13 bases spanning the gap. Germline CDR1 and CDR2: SNHLY and FYNNEI.

The chain combines TRBV2 with TRBJ1-2; D is possibly TRBD1 (5 bases). Source material: naive CD4+ T cells sorted from blood. Noted subset: CD45RA+ positively selected. This receptor was identified in a man aged 18 to 35 in good health. CDR3 sequence: CASSLGPLANYGYTF. CDR3 sequence (DNA): TGTGCCAGCAGTTTGGGACCGCTAGCTAACTATGGCTACACCTTC.